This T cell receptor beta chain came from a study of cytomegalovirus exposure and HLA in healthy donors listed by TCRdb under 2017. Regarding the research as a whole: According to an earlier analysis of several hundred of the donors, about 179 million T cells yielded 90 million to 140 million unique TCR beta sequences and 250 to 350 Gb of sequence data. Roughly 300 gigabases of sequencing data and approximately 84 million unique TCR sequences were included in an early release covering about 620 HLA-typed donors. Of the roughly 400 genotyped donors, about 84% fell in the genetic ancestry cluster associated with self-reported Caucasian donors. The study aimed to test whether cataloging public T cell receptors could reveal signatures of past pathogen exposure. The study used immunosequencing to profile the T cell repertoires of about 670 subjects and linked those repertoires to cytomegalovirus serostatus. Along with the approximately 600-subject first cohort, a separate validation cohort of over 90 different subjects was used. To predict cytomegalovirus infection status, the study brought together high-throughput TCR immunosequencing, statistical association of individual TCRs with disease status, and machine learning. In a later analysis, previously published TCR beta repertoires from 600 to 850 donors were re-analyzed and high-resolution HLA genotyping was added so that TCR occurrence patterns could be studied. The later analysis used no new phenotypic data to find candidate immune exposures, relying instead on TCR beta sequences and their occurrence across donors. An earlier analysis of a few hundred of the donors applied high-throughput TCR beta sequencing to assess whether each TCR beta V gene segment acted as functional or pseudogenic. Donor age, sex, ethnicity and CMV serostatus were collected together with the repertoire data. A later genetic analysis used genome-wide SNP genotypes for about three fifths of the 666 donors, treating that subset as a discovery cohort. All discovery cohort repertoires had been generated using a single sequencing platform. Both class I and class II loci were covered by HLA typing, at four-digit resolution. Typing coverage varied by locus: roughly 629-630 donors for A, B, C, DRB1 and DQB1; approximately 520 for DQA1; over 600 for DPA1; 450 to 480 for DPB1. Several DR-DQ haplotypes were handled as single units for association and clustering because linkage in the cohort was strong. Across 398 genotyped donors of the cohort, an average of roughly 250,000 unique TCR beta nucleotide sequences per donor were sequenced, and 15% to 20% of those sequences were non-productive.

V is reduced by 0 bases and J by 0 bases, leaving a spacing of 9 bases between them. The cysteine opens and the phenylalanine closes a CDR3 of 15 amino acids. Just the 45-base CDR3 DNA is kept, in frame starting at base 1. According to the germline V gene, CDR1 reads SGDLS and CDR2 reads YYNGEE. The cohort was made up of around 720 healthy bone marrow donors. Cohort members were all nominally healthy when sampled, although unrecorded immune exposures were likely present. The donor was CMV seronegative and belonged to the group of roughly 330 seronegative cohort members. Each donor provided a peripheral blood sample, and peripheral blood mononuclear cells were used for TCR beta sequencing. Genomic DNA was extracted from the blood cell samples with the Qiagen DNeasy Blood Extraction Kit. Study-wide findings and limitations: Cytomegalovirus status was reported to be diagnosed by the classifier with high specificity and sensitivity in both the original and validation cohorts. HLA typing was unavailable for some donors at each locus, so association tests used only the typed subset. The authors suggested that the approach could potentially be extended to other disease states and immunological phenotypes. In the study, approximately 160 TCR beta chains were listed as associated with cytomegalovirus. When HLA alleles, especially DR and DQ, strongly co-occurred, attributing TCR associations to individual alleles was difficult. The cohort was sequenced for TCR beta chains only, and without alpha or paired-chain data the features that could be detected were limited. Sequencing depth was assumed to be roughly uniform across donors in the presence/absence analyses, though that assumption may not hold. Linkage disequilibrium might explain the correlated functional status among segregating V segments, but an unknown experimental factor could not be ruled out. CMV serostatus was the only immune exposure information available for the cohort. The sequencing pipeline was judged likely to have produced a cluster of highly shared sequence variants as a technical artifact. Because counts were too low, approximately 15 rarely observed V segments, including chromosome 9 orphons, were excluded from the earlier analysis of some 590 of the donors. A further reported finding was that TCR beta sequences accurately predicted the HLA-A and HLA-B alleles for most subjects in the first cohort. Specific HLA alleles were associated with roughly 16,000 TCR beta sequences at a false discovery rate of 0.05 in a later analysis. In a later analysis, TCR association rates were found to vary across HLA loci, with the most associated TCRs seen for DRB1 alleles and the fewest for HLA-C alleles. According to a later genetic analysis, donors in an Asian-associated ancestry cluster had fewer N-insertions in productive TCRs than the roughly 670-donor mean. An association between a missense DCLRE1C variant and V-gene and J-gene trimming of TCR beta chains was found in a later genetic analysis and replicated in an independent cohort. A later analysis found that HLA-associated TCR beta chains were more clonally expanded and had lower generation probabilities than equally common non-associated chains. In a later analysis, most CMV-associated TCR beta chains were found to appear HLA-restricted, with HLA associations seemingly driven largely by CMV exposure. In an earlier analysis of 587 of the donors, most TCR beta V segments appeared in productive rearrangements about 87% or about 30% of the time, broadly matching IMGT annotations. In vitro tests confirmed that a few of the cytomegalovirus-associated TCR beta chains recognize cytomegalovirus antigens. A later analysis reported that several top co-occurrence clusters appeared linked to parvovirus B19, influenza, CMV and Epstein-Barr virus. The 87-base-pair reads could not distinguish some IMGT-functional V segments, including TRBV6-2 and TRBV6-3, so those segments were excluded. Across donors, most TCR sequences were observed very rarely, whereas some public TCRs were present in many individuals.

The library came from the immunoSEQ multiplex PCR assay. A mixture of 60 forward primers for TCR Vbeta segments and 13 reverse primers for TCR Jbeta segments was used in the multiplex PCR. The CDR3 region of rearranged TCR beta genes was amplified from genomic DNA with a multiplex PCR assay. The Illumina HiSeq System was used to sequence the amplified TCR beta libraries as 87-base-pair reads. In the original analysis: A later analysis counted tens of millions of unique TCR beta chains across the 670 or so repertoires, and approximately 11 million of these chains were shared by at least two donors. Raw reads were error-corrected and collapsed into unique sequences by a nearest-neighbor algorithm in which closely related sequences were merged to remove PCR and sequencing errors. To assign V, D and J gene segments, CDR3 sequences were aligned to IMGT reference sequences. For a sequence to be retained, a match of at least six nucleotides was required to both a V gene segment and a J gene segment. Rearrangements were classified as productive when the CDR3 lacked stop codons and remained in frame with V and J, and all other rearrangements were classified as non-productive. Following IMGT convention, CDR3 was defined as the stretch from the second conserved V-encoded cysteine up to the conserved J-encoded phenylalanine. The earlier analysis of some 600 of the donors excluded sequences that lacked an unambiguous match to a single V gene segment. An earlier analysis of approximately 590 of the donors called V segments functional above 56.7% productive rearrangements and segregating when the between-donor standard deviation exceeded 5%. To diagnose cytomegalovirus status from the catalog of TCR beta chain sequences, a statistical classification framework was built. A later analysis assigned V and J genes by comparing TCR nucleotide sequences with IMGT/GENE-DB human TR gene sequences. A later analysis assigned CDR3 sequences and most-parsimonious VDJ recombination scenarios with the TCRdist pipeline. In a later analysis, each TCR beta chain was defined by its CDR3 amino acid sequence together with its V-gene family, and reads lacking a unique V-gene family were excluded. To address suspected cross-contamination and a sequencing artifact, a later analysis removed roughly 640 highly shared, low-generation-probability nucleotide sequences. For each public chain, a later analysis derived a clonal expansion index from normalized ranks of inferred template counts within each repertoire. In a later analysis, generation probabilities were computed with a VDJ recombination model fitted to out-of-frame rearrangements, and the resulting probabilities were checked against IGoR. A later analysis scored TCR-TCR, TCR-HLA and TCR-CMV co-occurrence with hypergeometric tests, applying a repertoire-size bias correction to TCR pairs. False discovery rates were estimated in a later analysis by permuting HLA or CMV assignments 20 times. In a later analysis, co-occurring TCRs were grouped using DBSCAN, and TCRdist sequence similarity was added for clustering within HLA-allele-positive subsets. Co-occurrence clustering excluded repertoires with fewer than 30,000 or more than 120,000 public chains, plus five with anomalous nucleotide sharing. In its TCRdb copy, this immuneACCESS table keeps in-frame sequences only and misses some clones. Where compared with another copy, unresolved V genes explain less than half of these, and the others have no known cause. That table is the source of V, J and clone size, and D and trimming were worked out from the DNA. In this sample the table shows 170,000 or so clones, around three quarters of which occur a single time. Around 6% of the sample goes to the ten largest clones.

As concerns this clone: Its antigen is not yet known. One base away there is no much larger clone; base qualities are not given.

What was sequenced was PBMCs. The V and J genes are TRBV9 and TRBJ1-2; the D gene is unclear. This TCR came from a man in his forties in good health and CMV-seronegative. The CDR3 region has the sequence CASSVEAASNYGYTF. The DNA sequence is TGTGCCAGCAGCGTAGAGGCGGCCTCTAACTATGGCTACACCTTC.